This TCR beta chain was profiled in a study of post-analysis software for immune sequencing data. Study-wide points: TRBV segments more frequent in patients than in controls numbered five and included TRBV5-6, TRBV5-1 and TRBV20-1.

The CDR3 spans 15 residues. The V gene lost 6 bases and the J gene lost 4 bases, with 18 bases spanning the gap. Unique molecular identifiers tagged the TCR beta cDNA libraries. The source material, about 0.95 to 10 million T cells, gave rise to 510,000 or so cDNA molecules. TCRdb called the PCR reads again in MiXCR, with one record for every CDR3 protein. The data contain about 460,000 distinct CDR3 sequences, less than 45% of them seen just once; the ten biggest clones take up around an eighth. This clonotype was seen a handful of times. The antigen is not known. This receptor was taken from a girl between 5 and 17 years old with multiple sclerosis. The chain uses TRBV12-3 or TRBV12-4 and TRBJ1-2; D call uncertain. The sequencing input was blood. The CDR3 nucleotides read TGTGCCAGCAGCCCAGGTGGTTTTAAGGTCTATGGCTACACCTTC. The encoded protein is CASSPGGFKVYGYTF.